The source of this TCR beta chain is a study of T cell changes during pregnancy in multiple sclerosis. The trim removed 2 bases at V and 3 bases at J, leaving 6 bases unmatched. Germline lookup yields CDR1 MDHEN and CDR2 SYDVKM. This CDR3 spans 16 amino acids. TCRdb's table, derived via immunoSEQ multiplex PCR, lists solely in-frame clones and lacks some. The sample has tens of thousands of clones, roughly 84% seen once. Here the sequenced sample was CD8+ T cells from peripheral blood mononuclear cells, taken after pregnancy. The V gene is TRBV28, the J gene TRBJ1-4, with 7 bases aligning to TRBD1. The receptor's source is a female donor with multiple sclerosis, enrolled in a pregnancy study. CDR3 in amino acids: CASSLRGREANEKLFF. In nucleotides, the CDR3 is TGTGCCAGCAGTTTAAGGGGGCGGGAAGCTAATGAAAAACTGTTTTTT.